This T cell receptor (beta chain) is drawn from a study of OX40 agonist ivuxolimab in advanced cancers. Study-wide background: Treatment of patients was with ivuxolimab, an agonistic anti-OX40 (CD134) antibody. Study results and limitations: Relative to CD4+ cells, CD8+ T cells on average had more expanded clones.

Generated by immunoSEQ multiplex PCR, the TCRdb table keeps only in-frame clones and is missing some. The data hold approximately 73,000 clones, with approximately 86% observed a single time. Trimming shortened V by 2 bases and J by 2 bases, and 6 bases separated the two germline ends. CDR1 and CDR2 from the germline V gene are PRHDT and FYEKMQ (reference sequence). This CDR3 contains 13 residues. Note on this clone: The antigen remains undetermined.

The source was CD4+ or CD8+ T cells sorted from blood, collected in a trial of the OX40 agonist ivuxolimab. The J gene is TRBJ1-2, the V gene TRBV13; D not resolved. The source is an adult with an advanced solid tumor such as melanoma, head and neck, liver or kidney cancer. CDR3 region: CASSLSQNYGYTF. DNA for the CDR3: TGTGCCAGCAGCTTATCACAGAACTATGGCTACACCTTC.